The 25 T cell receptor beta chains reported below all come from one sample, sequenced in a study of a mutant IDH1 vaccine in newly diagnosed glioma. No antigen has been assigned to these receptors. Data came from immunoSEQ multiplex PCR; TCRdb stores just in-frame clones and leaves some out. The sample yields over 55,000 clones, roughly 76% seen once. The time point is: week 35, safety follow-up. The investigators gave 300 ug of mutant IDH1 20-mer peptide in each vaccine dose, together with topical imiquimod. Sample: PBMCs, taken from a glioma patient whose treatment included an IDH1 peptide vaccine. The source of these receptors is a man aged 35-49 years with glioma.

The chain is built from TRBV2 and TRBJ1-3, with unresolved D. CDR1 SNHLY and CDR2 FYNNEI come from the germline V gene. The CDR3 totals 17 residues. The V gene lost 2 bases and the J gene lost 0 bases, with 14 bases spanning the gap. CDR3 bases: TGTGCCAGCAGTGAACTTTGGGCAGGCCTCTCTGGAAACACCATATATTTT. Its translation is CASSELWAGLSGNTIYF.

This clone was seen only once. The V call is TRBV7-2, the J call TRBJ1-5; D is perhaps TRBD1 (6 bases). V lost 4 bases and J 5 bases, leaving 9 bases between the germline ends. Germline CDR1 and CDR2: SGHTA and FQGNSA. The CDR3 totals 13 residues. CDR3 sequence: CASSSRGDQPQHF. The CDR3 DNA sequence: TGTGCCAGCAGCTCCAGGGGAGATCAGCCCCAGCATTTT.

The DNA of the CDR3 is TGTGCCAGCAGCCCTCGGGACTTCAGCTCCTACAATGAGCAGTTCTTC. Its translation: CASSPRDFSSYNEQFF. The chain has TRBV7-2 and TRBJ2-1, with a tentative D call TRBD2 (6 bases). Trimming left V 5 bases short and J 0 bases short, with 14 bases between. This CDR3 comprises 16 residues. The germline gives CDR1 SGHTA, CDR2 FQGNSA.

The table lists this clone with a count of one. The chain has TRBV28 and TRBJ2-3, with 14 bases aligning to TRBD2. Germline-derived CDR1 and CDR2 are MDHEN and SYDVKM. The CDR3 covers 17 residues. The J segment lost 9 bases and the V segment lost 1 base, leaving 9 bases of the junction unmatched. The CDR3 region is CASSLYEGLAGDETQYF. The CDR3 region has the DNA TGTGCCAGCAGTTTATACGAGGGACTAGCGGGAGATGAGACGCAGTATTTT.

CDR3 sequence (DNA): TGTGCCAGCAGTAGTTCCGGGACAGGGCGGAGAGAGCAGTACTTC. This codes for CASSSSGTGRREQYF. This rearrangement joins TRBV27 to TRBJ2-7; 9 nucleotides agree with TRBD1. The CDR3 totals 15 residues. CDR1 is MNHEY and CDR2 is SMNVEV in the germline V gene (reference sequence). J was trimmed by 7 bases and V by 5 bases; bases with no gene match: 12.

The gene calls are TRBV5-1 and TRBJ2-2; D possibly corresponds to TRBD2 (7 bases). This CDR3 comprises 17 residues. The V gene lost 4 bases and the J gene lost 3 bases, with 19 bases spanning the gap. Germline CDR1 SGHRS, CDR2 YFSETQ. CDR3 in amino acids: CASSRGGQARDTGELFF. Written as DNA, the CDR3 is TGCGCCAGCAGCCGCGGGGGACAAGCAAGGGACACCGGGGAGCTGTTTTTT.

The chain recombines TRBV10-3 with TRBJ1-2, with 8 positions matching TRBD1. V lost 3 bases to trimming and J lost 4 bases; unmatched junction nucleotides: 7. Germline V gene lookup returns CDR1 ENHRY and CDR2 SYGVKD. The CDR3 has 15 amino acids. The CDR3 DNA is TGTGCCATCAGTGATCAGGGGGCACGAGGCTATGGCTACACCTTC. Translated: CAISDQGARGYGYTF.

The gene calls are TRBV10-2 and TRBJ1-5; D is unclear. The V end lost 7 bases, the J end lost 0 bases, and 10 bases lay between the germline ends. Looked up from germline, CDR1 is WSHSY and CDR2 is SAAADI. The CDR3 runs to 14 residues. CDR3 in DNA: TGCGCCAGCAAAGGTATATATAGCAATCAGCCCCAGCATTTT. This codes for CASKGIYSNQPQHF.

This clone was counted once. J is TRBJ2-4 and V is TRBV4-1; 7 bases line up with TRBD1. CDR3 size: 17 residues. After removal of 2 bases from V and 0 bases from J, the junction contained 7 bases not matched to a gene. Germline loops: CDR1 MGHRA, CDR2 YSYEKL. CDR3 sequence (DNA): TGCGCCAGCAGCCAACCAACAGGGGAACTAGCCAAAAACATTCAGTACTTC. Translation gives CASSQPTGELAKNIQYF.

The chain has TRBV15 and TRBJ2-5; 7 bases are shared with TRBD1. Germline V CDR1 and CDR2: LNHNV, YYDKDF (reference sequence). The V segment lost 1 base and the J segment 1 base; nucleotides outside the gene matches: 3. The CDR3 contains 15 residues. DNA of the CDR3: TGTGCCACCAGCAGAGGGGGACAGATCCAAGAGACCCAGTACTTC. This gives the protein CATSRGGQIQETQYF.

V usage is TRBV6-5 and J usage is TRBJ1-6; D not certain. This CDR3 has 13 amino acids. The V end was cut by 6 bases, the J end by 10 bases, with 13 bases between. From germline, CDR1 is MNHEY and CDR2 SVGAGI. CDR3 in DNA: TGTGCCAGCAGATATCGGATGGGGTCACCCCTCCACTTT. As protein: CASRYRMGSPLHF.

The rearrangement links TRBV5-1 to TRBJ2-7; the D call may be TRBD1 or TRBD2 (6 bases each). Germline CDR1 SGHRS, CDR2 YFSETQ. Trimming took off 2 bases at V and 7 bases at J, with 10 bases between the two ends. CDR3 size: 12 residues. CDR3 loop: CASSLQGGEQYF. CDR3 nucleotide sequence: TGCGCCAGCAGCTTACAGGGAGGTGAGCAGTACTTC.

The genes are TRBV7-2 and TRBJ1-2; the match to TRBD1 covers 11 bases. CDR1 and CDR2 (germline): SGHTA, FQGNSA. The CDR3 sequence is 14 residues long. Losses at the gene ends were 5 bases for V and 10 bases for J; bases not matched to a gene: 9. CDR3 loop: CASSQRTGGVDYTF. In nucleotides, the CDR3 is TGTGCCAGCAGCCAGAGGACAGGGGGCGTGGACTACACCTTC.

Comments on this clone: A read error may produce the germline difference seen at one junction end. The chain has TRBV7-7 and TRBJ2-3; TRBD2 matches 7 bases. CDR1 is SSHAT, CDR2 FNYEAQ, per germline (reference sequence). The CDR3 is 15 amino acids. This CDR3 is CASSTSRLAADTQYF. As DNA, the CDR3 is TGTGCTAGCAGCACGTCGAGACTAGCAGCAGATACGCAGTATTTT.

The rearrangement joins TRBV10-3 to TRBJ2-5, with 11 bases aligning to TRBD1. Per the germline V gene, CDR1 is ENHRY and CDR2 is SYGVKD. The V gene end was trimmed by 6 bases and the J gene end by 4 bases; junction bases not matched to a gene: 7. The CDR3 length is 15 residues. CDR3 sequence: CAIREDRGRGETQYF. In DNA, the CDR3 is TGTGCCATCAGGGAGGACAGGGGGCGAGGAGAGACCCAGTACTTC.

This clone was seen just once. The chain joins TRBV28 to TRBJ1-2; 12 bases map to TRBD1. Per germline, CDR1 MDHEN and CDR2 SYDVKM. V lost 6 bases and J lost 9; bases outside the gene matches: 8. This CDR3 region has 14 residues. CDR3 sequence reads: CASRPRDRGLRYTF. DNA for the CDR3: TGTGCCAGCAGACCAAGGGACAGGGGGCTTCGCTACACCTTC.

V usage is TRBV2 and J usage is TRBJ2-2; the D call may be TRBD1 or TRBD2 (5 bases each). Germline loops: CDR1 SNHLY, CDR2 FYNNEI. V lost 5 bases and J lost 2, with 6 bases in between. This CDR3 spans 13 amino acids. In DNA form, the CDR3 reads TGTGCCAGCAGTTGGGACAACACCGGGGAGCTGTTTTTT. Translated, it gives CASSWDNTGELFF.

In nucleotides, the CDR3 is TGTGCCAGCAGGGACAGGGAAAACACTGAAGCTTTCTTT. Residues: CASRDRENTEAFF. The chain couples TRBV28 to TRBJ1-1; 8 bases are a match to TRBD1. The CDR3 length is 13 residues. Per the germline V gene, CDR1 is MDHEN and CDR2 is SYDVKM. The V gene end was trimmed by 6 bases and the J gene end by 2 bases; junction bases not matched to a gene: 2.

The CDR3 loop reads CASSQVLDTSYEQYF. CDR3 coding DNA: TGCGCCAGCAGCCAAGTCCTTGACACCAGCTACGAGCAGTACTTC. The gene calls are TRBV4-1 and TRBJ2-7; D remains ambiguous. Per germline, CDR1 MGHRA and CDR2 YSYEKL. Trimming took off 1 base at V and 3 bases at J, with 13 bases between the two ends. The CDR3 loop spans 15 amino acids.

This chain links TRBV11-2 with TRBJ2-5, with D uncertain. CDR3 length: 15 residues. V lost 4 bases and J 5 bases, leaving 17 bases between the germline ends. Germline V gene lookup returns CDR1 SGHAT and CDR2 FQNNGV. The CDR3 here is CASSSYRQFMETQYF. As DNA, the CDR3 is TGTGCCAGCAGCTCCTATCGCCAGTTTATGGAGACCCAGTACTTC.

This chain joins TRBV7-2 and TRBJ2-3, with D possibly being TRBD2 (5 bases). The V end lost 1 base, the J end lost 7 bases, and 9 bases lay between the germline ends. The germline CDR1 and CDR2 sequences are SGHTA and FQGNSA. The CDR3 length is 13 residues. The CDR3 sequence: CASSLGFGNTQYF. The CDR3 region has the DNA TGTGCCAGCAGCTTAGGGTTCGGGAATACGCAGTATTTT.

This clone occurred a few times. V is TRBV30 and J is TRBJ2-7; 10 bases line up with TRBD1. The CDR3 length is 14 residues. V dropped 1 base and J dropped 4; count of bases not matched to a gene: 4. The germline gives CDR1 GTSNPN, CDR2 SVGIG (reference sequence). In DNA form, the CDR3 reads TGTGCCTGGAGTGGAACGGGACAGGGGTACGAGCAGTACTTC. Protein sequence: CAWSGTGQGYEQYF.

This chain joins TRBV16 and TRBJ1-2; D is ambiguous. The germline gives CDR1 KGHSY, CDR2 FQNENV. V gave up 0 bases and J gave up 4 bases, with 12 bases separating them. The CDR3 extends over 15 amino acids. CDR3 nucleotides: TGTGCCAGCAGCCAATCTGGGTCCCGAGCCTATGGCTACACCTTC. Translating gives CASSQSGSRAYGYTF.

In its sample, this clone was seen once. The CDR3 protein is CASSQAANTGELFF. CDR3 in DNA: TGTGCCAGTAGTCAGGCAGCGAACACCGGGGAGCTGTTTTTT. The chain recombines TRBV19 with TRBJ2-2; D is unclear. Germline loops: CDR1 LNHDA, CDR2 SQIVND (reference sequence). The CDR3 length is 14 residues. Trimming pared 5 bases from V and 0 bases from J, leaving 7 bases between.

The V and J genes are TRBV7-2 and TRBJ1-5; D may be TRBD1 (5 bases). The germline gives CDR1 SGHTA, CDR2 FQGNSA. V shed 6 bases and J shed 6 bases, with 21 bases lying between them. The length of the CDR3 is 16 residues. The CDR3 is CASSRFGGGLGQPQHF. The CDR3 nucleotides read TGTGCCAGCAGTCGATTTGGGGGAGGTCTAGGTCAGCCCCAGCATTTT.